These T cell receptor beta chains were read from a single sample in a study of T cell changes during pregnancy in multiple sclerosis. Measured with immunoSEQ multiplex PCR; TCRdb has only the in-frame clones, and not every one. There are about 46,000 clones in the sample; approximately 92% occur only once, and roughly 3.8% lies in the top ten. The starting material was CD8+ T cells from peripheral blood mononuclear cells, obtained after pregnancy. These receptors originate from a female donor with multiple sclerosis, enrolled in a pregnancy study. The CDR3 runs from the conserved cysteine through the conserved F or W. D genes are given only for firm matches. The size entry is marked missing in some rows and otherwise reads once, few, many or a size class.

V	J	length	D	size	DNA	CDR3
TRBV7-3	TRBJ2-1	13	TRBD2	NA	TGTGCCAGCAGCAGTAGCGGGAGCGATGAGCAGTTCTTC	CASSSSGSDEQFF
TRBV10-2	TRBJ2-7	12	TRBD1	few	TGCGCCAGTGGACAGGGGCCGTACGAGCAGTACTTC	CASGQGPYEQYF
TRBV28	TRBJ1-1	13	NA	NA	TGTGCCAGCAACCCTCGGGGAAGGACTGAAGCTTTCTTT	CASNPRGRTEAFF
TRBV10-3	TRBJ1-2	13	TRBD1	few	TGTGCCATCAGCCCAGGGGGACGCTATGGCTACACCTTC	CAISPGGRYGYTF
TRBV4-2	TRBJ2-2	22	TRBD1	NA	TGTGCCAGCAGCCCTAACCTACCTTGGACAGGGGCTTTAGGGCCAAACACCGGGGAGCTGTTTTTT	CASSPNLPWTGALGPNTGELFF
TRBV27	TRBJ2-7	15	TRBD2	once	TGTGCCAGCAGTCCATCCCCCGGACTAGTCTACGAGCAGTACTTC	CASSPSPGLVYEQYF
TRBV30	TRBJ1-6	17	NA	NA	TGTGCCTGGAGCGTCCCGCAGGGCCGCCGGTATAATTCACCCCTCCACTTT	CAWSVPQGRRYNSPLHF
TRBV7-6	TRBJ2-3	14	NA	NA	TGTGCCAGCAGCTTGGAACAGGGATCGGATACGCAGTATTTT	CASSLEQGSDTQYF
TRBV6-1	TRBJ1-1	12	NA	NA	TGTGCCAGCAGTGAACATCCCCCTGAAGCTTTCTTT	CASSEHPPEAFF
TRBV7-3	TRBJ2-1	18	TRBD2	NA	TGTGCCAGCAGCTCATTTAGCGGACTCCTTGGGGGGGACAATGAGCAGTTCTTC	CASSSFSGLLGGDNEQFF
TRBV14	TRBJ1-2	16	TRBD1	NA	TGTGCCAGCAGCCACTTACTGGACAGGGGTAGCAATGGCTACACCTTC	CASSHLLDRGSNGYTF
TRBV7-9	TRBJ1-1	14	NA	NA	TGTGCCAGCGGAGGGAGGCAGGCGAACACTGAAGCTTTCTTT	CASGGRQANTEAFF
TRBV6-5	TRBJ1-1	13	NA	NA	TGTGCCAGTAAAGGGAGTAAGAACACTGAAGCTTTCTTT	CASKGSKNTEAFF
TRBV7-6	TRBJ2-2	12	NA	NA	TGTGCCAGCAGCCCCGATCAGGAGGAGCTGTTTTTT	CASSPDQEELFF
TRBV9	TRBJ2-1	15	NA	NA	TGTGCCAGCAGCCCCCCCCCGGGAACATACAATGAGCAGTTCTTC	CASSPPPGTYNEQFF
TRBV5-5	TRBJ2-7	13	NA	NA	TGTGCCAGCAGCTTGGGAGCTTCCTACGAGCAGTACTTC	CASSLGASYEQYF
TRBV11-3	TRBJ1-6	17	NA	NA	TGTGCCAGCAGCGGGGGGGCCGGGTCGGGGGCTAATTCACCCCTCCACTTT	CASSGGAGSGANSPLHF
TRBV18	TRBJ2-7	16	TRBD1	NA	TGTGCCAGCTCACCATTGGACAGGCCACATACCTACGAGCAGTACTTC	CASSPLDRPHTYEQYF
TRBV5-1	TRBJ2-1	14	TRBD2	NA	TGCGCCAGCAGCTTAACTAGCGGGAGTAATGAGCAGTTCTTC	CASSLTSGSNEQFF
TRBV29-1	TRBJ2-7	13	TRBD1	NA	TGCAGCGTTGCCGGGACAGGGGAGACCGAGCAGTACTTC	CSVAGTGETEQYF
TRBV29-1	TRBJ1-2	13	NA	NA	TGCAGCGTTGCCCTGGGAGAGAACTATGGCTACACCTTC	CSVALGENYGYTF
TRBV4-1	TRBJ2-7	15	NA	NA	TGCGCCAGCAGCCAAGAACCGGGACAATTCTACGAGCAGTACTTC	CASSQEPGQFYEQYF
TRBV7-6	TRBJ1-3	18	TRBD1	NA	TGTGCCAGCACCGGGTTCGAGGGGGCCGTAAACCCTGGAAACACCATATATTTT	CASTGFEGAVNPGNTIYF
TRBV5-1	TRBJ2-1	15	NA	NA	TGCGCCAGCAGCTTGGGACTCGCCGGGTCCCATGAGCAGTTCTTC	CASSLGLAGSHEQFF
TRBV7-7	TRBJ2-2	18	NA	NA	TGTGCCAGCAGCTTGACGGCGGTACCGTTTATCGACACCGGGGAGCTGTTTTTT	CASSLTAVPFIDTGELFF
TRBV18	TRBJ2-1	15	NA	NA	TGTGCCAGCTCACTAGGACGGGAAATTTACAATGAGCAGTTCTTC	CASSLGREIYNEQFF
TRBV2	TRBJ2-1	15	TRBD2	NA	TGTGCCAGCAGAGGACTAGCGGACTCCTACAATGAGCAGTTCTTC	CASRGLADSYNEQFF
TRBV7-2	TRBJ1-6	16	NA	once	TGTGCCAGCAGCTTCACTCGGGTCGGTTATAATTCACCCCTCCACTTT	CASSFTRVGYNSPLHF
TRBV4-1	TRBJ2-7	14	NA	NA	TGCGCCAGCAGCCAAGAATCTAGCGTCTACGAGCAGTACTTC	CASSQESSVYEQYF
TRBV4-3	TRBJ2-6	18	NA	NA	TGCGCCAGCAGCCCTTCTTCTCTTAGTATCTCTGGGGCCAACGTCCTGACTTTC	CASSPSSLSISGANVLTF
TRBV11-1	TRBJ2-1	17	TRBD2	NA	TGTGCCAGCAGTTCAACCCCGGGACTAGCGGGAGTGGAGGGGCAGTTCTTC	CASSSTPGLAGVEGQFF
TRBV27	TRBJ1-5	17	TRBD1	NA	TGTGCCAGCAGTCCTGGACAGGATTATTATAGCAATCAGCCCCAGCATTTT	CASSPGQDYYSNQPQHF
TRBV7-7	TRBJ2-5	15	TRBD2	NA	TGTGCCAGCAGCATTAGCGGGGGCAACCAAGAGACCCAGTACTTC	CASSISGGNQETQYF
TRBV5-4	TRBJ2-7	12	TRBD2	NA	TGTGCCAGCAGCTCGGGACTAGACGAGCAGTACTTC	CASSSGLDEQYF
TRBV13	TRBJ2-7	15	TRBD2	NA	TGTGCCAGCAGCTGGGGACTAGCGGCAACCTACGAGCAGTACTTC	CASSWGLAATYEQYF
TRBV18	TRBJ1-3	13	NA	NA	TGTGCCAGCTCCCCCGAGTCTGGAAACACCATATATTTT	CASSPESGNTIYF
TRBV14	TRBJ2-4	17	NA	NA	TGTGCCAGCAGCCAAGAATGGGGAGGCATAGCCAAAAACATTCAGTACTTC	CASSQEWGGIAKNIQYF
TRBV14	TRBJ2-1	14	NA	NA	TGTGCCAGCAGCCAAGTCTCTAGCAGGAATGAGCAGTTCTTC	CASSQVSSRNEQFF
TRBV12-5	TRBJ1-2	16	NA	NA	TGTGCTAGTGGTTTTTCATCCTTCGGGAGTAACTATGGCTACACCTTC	CASGFSSFGSNYGYTF
TRBV7-9	TRBJ2-3	16	TRBD2	NA	TGTGCCAGCAGCTTTCGGACTAGCGGGTCCACAGATACGCAGTATTTT	CASSFRTSGSTDTQYF
TRBV18	TRBJ2-7	19	TRBD1	NA	TGTGCCAGCTCGCAGTACCCTCATGGACAGGGGATCGGGGGCTACGAGCAGTACTTC	CASSQYPHGQGIGGYEQYF
TRBV11-2	TRBJ2-5	16	NA	NA	TGTGCCAGCAGCTCAGGGACCGGGACTTTCCAAGAGACCCAGTACTTC	CASSSGTGTFQETQYF
TRBV2	TRBJ2-1	11	TRBD1	NA	TGTGCCAGCGAAGGTCGACAGGGGATCTTCTTC	CASEGRQGIFF
TRBV7-9	TRBJ2-1	13	NA	NA	TGTGCCAGCGGTCGGGTTGACTACAATGAGCAGTTCTTC	CASGRVDYNEQFF
TRBV30	TRBJ2-1	14	NA	NA	TGTGCCTGGAGTAGTGGGATCGGCGGGAATGAGCAGTTCTTC	CAWSSGIGGNEQFF
TRBV5-1	TRBJ1-1	14	TRBD1	NA	TGCGCCAGCAGCCTAGGACAGGGGAGAACTGAAGCTTTCTTT	CASSLGQGRTEAFF
TRBV4-2	TRBJ1-1	15	TRBD1	NA	TGTGCCAGCAGCCAAGTCGGGACAGGGAACACTGAAGCTTTCTTT	CASSQVGTGNTEAFF
TRBV4-1	TRBJ2-6	18	NA	NA	TGCGCCAGCAGTCTCAAGTTAGGAGTCTACTCTGGGGCCAACGTCCTGACTTTC	CASSLKLGVYSGANVLTF
TRBV6-8	TRBJ1-5	19	TRBD1	NA	TGTGCCAGCAGCTTGGGACAGCGACGACCCCAGAGTGTCGATCAGCCCCAGCATTTT	CASSLGQRRPQSVDQPQHF
TRBV9	TRBJ2-2	14	NA	NA	TGTGCCAGCACCCCCCGGGGAGGCACCGGGGAGCTGTTTTTT	CASTPRGGTGELFF
TRBV6-5	TRBJ2-7	13	NA	NA	TGTGCCAGCAGGATGGGGGGGCACTACGAGCAGTACTTC	CASRMGGHYEQYF
TRBV15	TRBJ1-6	15	NA	NA	TGTGCCACCAGCAGATCTCGGGGAAATAATTCACCCCTCCACTTT	CATSRSRGNNSPLHF
TRBV29-1	TRBJ2-7	13	TRBD2	once	TGCAGCGTCCGGGGGGGCAAGAACTACGAGCAGTACTTC	CSVRGGKNYEQYF
TRBV4-3	TRBJ2-1	13	NA	NA	TGCGCCAGCAGCCCGAGAACCTACAATGAGCAGTTCTTC	CASSPRTYNEQFF
TRBV27	TRBJ2-3	15	TRBD2	NA	TGTGCCAGCAGTTTACAGCGGGGAGGCACAGATACGCAGTATTTT	CASSLQRGGTDTQYF
TRBV2	TRBJ2-3	12	NA	NA	TGTGCCAGCAGTACTAGCACAGATACGCAGTATTTT	CASSTSTDTQYF
TRBV28	TRBJ2-1	13	NA	NA	TGTGCCAGCAGGCGGAACTCCTACAATGAGCAGTTCTTC	CASRRNSYNEQFF